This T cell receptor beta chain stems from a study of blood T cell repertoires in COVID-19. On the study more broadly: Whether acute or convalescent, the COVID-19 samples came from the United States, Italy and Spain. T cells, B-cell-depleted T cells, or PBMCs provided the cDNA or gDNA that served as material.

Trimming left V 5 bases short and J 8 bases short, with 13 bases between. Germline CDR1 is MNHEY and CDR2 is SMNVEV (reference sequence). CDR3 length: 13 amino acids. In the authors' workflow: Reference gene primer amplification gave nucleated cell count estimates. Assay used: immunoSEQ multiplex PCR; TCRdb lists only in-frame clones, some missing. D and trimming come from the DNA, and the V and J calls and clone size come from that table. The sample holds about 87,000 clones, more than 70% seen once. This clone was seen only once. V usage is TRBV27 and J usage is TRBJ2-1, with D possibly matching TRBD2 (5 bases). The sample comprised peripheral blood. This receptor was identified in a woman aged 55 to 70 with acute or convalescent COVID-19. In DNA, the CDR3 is TGTGCCAGCAGTAAGGACTCTAGGGATGAGCAGTTCTTC. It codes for CASSKDSRDEQFF.